Listed here are 17 T cell receptor beta chains from one sample, sequenced in a study of glioma-infiltrating T cells. The iRepertoire nested amplicon-rescue multiplex PCR amplified TCR alpha and beta CDR3s from RNA. One entry per CDR3 protein, called by TCRdb with MiXCR from the multiplex PCR reads. The repertoire holds 300,000 to 400,000 distinct CDR3 sequences, with 35% to 45% as singletons. The specimen sequenced was glioma tissue, nonneoplastic brain tissue, or PBMCs (not recorded which). The receptors were sampled from a human donor with low-grade glioma or glioblastoma, undergoing nonglioma brain surgery, or in good health (not recorded which).

The rearrangement uses TRBV20-1 and TRBJ2-7; D is undetermined. V lost 2 bases to trimming and J lost 7 bases, with 9 bases between them. The CDR3 consists of 11 residues. Germline loops: CDR1 DFQATT, CDR2 SNEGSKA (reference sequence). The CDR3 is CSARRDTEQYF. The CDR3, as DNA: TGCAGTGCTAGAAGGGATACTGAGCAGTACTTC.

The CDR3 loop reads CASSLGLESPLHF. The DNA of the CDR3 is TGTGCCAGCAGCCTCGGTCTCGAGTCACCCCTCCACTTT. The V and J genes are TRBV4-2 and TRBJ1-6, with D hard to call. The CDR3 spans 13 residues. Trimming stripped 4 bases from V and 10 bases from J, with 11 bases between. In germline, CDR1 is LGHNA, CDR2 YNFKEQ.

The J gene is TRBJ2-5, the V gene TRBV4-1; D is perhaps TRBD1 (5 bases). Germline V gives CDR1 MGHRA, CDR2 YSYEKL. The V gene lost 4 bases and the J gene lost 2 bases, with 11 bases spanning the gap. The CDR3 runs to 14 residues. The CDR3 region is CASSPWTTQETQYF. The DNA for the CDR3 is TGCGCCAGCAGCCCATGGACAACGCAAGAGACCCAGTACTTC.

This clonotype was seen only once. This chain links TRBV6-2 or TRBV6-3 with TRBJ1-4, with D possibly being TRBD1 (6 bases). With 6 bases removed from V and 0 bases from J, the gap between germline ends came to 17 bases. Germline V gives CDR1 MNHEY, CDR2 SVGEGT. The CDR3 covers 17 residues. The CDR3: CASSPSGGASTNEKLFF. The CDR3 DNA reads as TGTGCCAGCAGCCCCTCGGGGGGCGCGTCAACTAATGAAAAACTGTTTTTT.

Worth noting for this clonotype: A much larger clone lies a single base off, so this may be a read error. The V and J genes are TRBV27 and TRBJ1-1; no clear D gene. There are 12 residues in the CDR3. In germline, CDR1 is MNHEY, CDR2 SMNVEV (reference sequence). Trimming shortened V by 5 bases and J by 4 bases, and 8 bases separated the two germline ends. Here the CDR3 DNA reads TGTGCCAGCAGTAGATCGGTCACTGAAGCTTTCTTT. Translating gives CASSRSVTEAFF.

This clonotype was counted at least ten times. The chain carries TRBV27 and TRBJ2-5; D not resolved. CDR1 MNHEY and CDR2 SMNVEV come from the germline V gene (reference sequence). V gave up 3 bases and J gave up 4 bases, with 9 bases separating them. This CDR3 has 13 amino acids. The CDR3 DNA follows: TGTGCCAGCAGTTTTTTCCGTGCAGAGACCCAGTACTTC. It yields the protein CASSFFRAETQYF.

This clonotype occurred once. Sequence at one end of the junction differs from germline and may be a read error. The chain recombines TRBV5-5 with TRBJ1-4, with 8 bases matching TRBD1. The CDR3 runs 14 residues. Germline CDR1 reads SGHKS; CDR2 reads YYEKEE (reference sequence). The CDR3 region has the DNA TGCGCCAGCAGCTGGACAGGGAGCGGTGAAAAACTGTTTTTT. It translates to CASSWTGSGEKLFF. Full variable domain (rest looked up from reference TRBV5-5 and TRBJ1-4): DAGVTQSPTHLIKTRGQQVTLRCSPISGHKSVSWYQQVLGQGPQFIFQYYEKEERGRGNFPDRFSARQFPNYSSELNVNALLLGDSALYLCASSWTGSGEKLFFGSGTQLSVL.

This clonotype was counted a few times. The V gene is TRBV18, the J gene TRBJ2-1; D uncertain. This CDR3 is 15 amino acids long. Looked up from germline, CDR1 is KGHSH and CDR2 is LQKENI. Between the trimmed V and J ends, which lost 2 bases and 0 bases, there was a span of 8 bases. The CDR3 spells CASSPGIDSYNEQFF. CDR3 DNA: TGTGCCAGCTCACCAGGGATCGACTCCTACAATGAGCAGTTCTTC.

For this clonotype: Mismatch with germline at one junction end may stem from a read error. The J gene is TRBJ2-7, the V gene TRBV6-2 or TRBV6-3; tentatively, D is TRBD2 (6 bases). Germline CDR1 reads MNHEY; CDR2 reads SVGEGT. There are 12 residues in the CDR3. The CDR3 sequence: CASTSAGREQYF. For the CDR3, the DNA is TGTGCCAGCACCTCCGCGGGGCGCGAGCAGTACTTT.

The chain couples TRBV20-1 to TRBJ2-5; 12 bases agree with TRBD2. The CDR3 runs 15 residues. The germline gives CDR1 DFQATT, CDR2 SNEGSKA (reference sequence). J was trimmed by 1 base and V by 5 bases; bases with no gene match: 5. CDR3 in DNA: TGCAGTGCTTCACTAGCGGGAGGACGCCAAGAGACCCAGTACTTC. It translates to CSASLAGGRQETQYF.

Note on this clonotype: One end of the junction varies from germline; a read error may be responsible. J is TRBJ2-3 and V is TRBV20-1; D remains ambiguous. CDR1 and CDR2 from the germline V gene are DFQATT and SNEGSKA (reference sequence). The CDR3 spans 13 residues. CDR3: CSARPRSIDTQYF. In DNA, the CDR3 is TGCAGTGCTAGGCCCCGAAGCATAGATACGCAGTATTTT.

This clonotype was detected many times. CDR3 region: CATSREVNTEAFF. The CDR3 DNA reads TGTGCCACCAGCAGGGAGGTGAACACTGAAGCTTTCTTT. The chain employs TRBV15 and TRBJ1-1; D call uncertain. This CDR3 is 13 amino acids long. V was trimmed by 3 bases and J by 0 bases, leaving 5 bases between them. CDR1 and CDR2 (germline): LNHNV, YYDKDF (reference sequence).

This clonotype was detected only once. The junction and the germline gene differ at one end; a read error may be behind it. The chain is built from TRBV11-2 and TRBJ2-1; maybe TRBD1 (6 bases). Germline CDR1 reads SGHAT; CDR2 reads FQNNGV. The CDR3 length is 13 residues. CDR3 region: CASSLGGSGVANF. In nucleotides, the CDR3 is TGTGCCAGCAGCCTAGGGGGTAGTGGGGTGGCAAACTTC.

The chain links TRBV7-3 to TRBJ2-1; the match to TRBD1 covers 10 bases. With 4 bases clipped from V and 10 bases from J, the junction kept 7 bases outside the gene matches. The CDR3 sequence is 14 residues long. The germline V gene has CDR1 SGHTA and CDR2 FQGTGA. CDR3 region: CASSYTGQGTEQFF. The DNA of the CDR3 is TGTGCCAGCAGCTATACGGGACAGGGGACAGAGCAGTTCTTC.

Worth noting for this clonotype: A clone one base away is much larger, so this may be a read error. The gene calls are TRBV6-5 and TRBJ2-1; 16 nucleotides line up with TRBD2. Germline CDR1 reads MNHEY; CDR2 reads SVGAGI. The CDR3 is made up of 18 amino acids. The junction had 8 bases not matched to a gene; V was cut back by 5 bases and J by 4 bases. The DNA of the CDR3 is TGTGCCAGCAGTAATCCGGGACTAGCGGGAGGGACGTACAATGAGCAGTTCTTC. This encodes CASSNPGLAGGTYNEQFF.

This clonotype has just one count. J is TRBJ2-7 and V is TRBV11-1; 13 nucleotides agree with TRBD2. After removal of 0 bases from V and 4 bases from J, the junction contained 6 bases not matched to a gene. The V gene's germline CDR1 is SGHAT and CDR2 FQDESV (reference sequence). The CDR3 length is 17 residues. CDR3 residues: CASSLALRTSGSYEQYF. The CDR3 nucleotides are TGTGCCAGCAGCTTAGCCCTTAGGACTAGCGGGAGTTACGAGCAGTACTTC.

The table lists this clonotype with a few counts. J is TRBJ2-7 and V is TRBV20-1; 11 bases match TRBD2. The V gene's germline CDR1 is DFQATT and CDR2 SNEGSKA (reference sequence). V dropped 5 bases and J dropped 3; count of bases not matched to a gene: 9. This CDR3 has 15 residues. The CDR3 is CSAPSLAGGIYEQYF. The CDR3 region has the DNA TGCAGTGCTCCCTCCTTAGCGGGGGGGATCTACGAGCAGTACTTC.